The sequence of this T cell receptor (beta chain) was determined in a study of molecular identifiers for immune sequencing clone quantification (dated by TCRdb to 2017 to 2018). For context, the study as a whole: For a replicate experiment, RNA from roughly 21,000 or 96,000 naive CD8 T cells was divided into five aliquots, and four of the five aliquots were sequenced. CD8 T cells were used in a methods study to benchmark molecular-identifier clustering-based TCR repertoire sequencing (MIDCIRS) and TCR RNA copy counting. The study at large found these results: The naive libraries included spiked-in Jurkat TCR RNA (fewer than eleven copies' worth), and this Jurkat TCR RNA is not part of the donor repertoire. Highly expanded clone sizes could be underestimated because identical TCR molecules may share a barcode. In CMV-specific effector cells, clones with more than 20 RNA copies contained over 97% of molecules, whereas in naive cells such clones contained under 1% of molecules. Modeling indicated about 3 TCR RNA copies recovered per cell, compared with around 11 by digital PCR, which implies a capture efficiency of approximately 29%. Spiked-in Jurkat TCR RNA equivalent to a single cell was reported to be detectable even among approximately 1 million naive CD8 T cells. When barcode sub-clustering was left out, chimeric consensus sequences inflated TCR diversity, with chimeras reaching as high as 47%.

Naive CD8 T cell libraries were made from about 21,000 to 970,000 sorted cells using 10%, 30% or 50% of purified RNA. Naive CD8 T cells were FACS-sorted as CD8+CD4-CCR7+CD45RA+ on a BD FACSAria II into RLT Plus buffer. Detection sensitivity was tested by spiking Jurkat RNA equal to 9 to 10 TCR copies' worth into samples containing 20,000-1,000,000 naive CD8 T cells. Enrichment of CD8 T cells was done with RosetteSep CD8+ T Cell Enrichment Cocktail plus Ficoll-Paque, and ACK red cell lysis came afterward. The library came from PCR. The instrument was an Illumina HiSeq 4000. Bulk TCR libraries were prepared as previously described, using TCR primers listed in Table S5. Total RNA was purified with the Qiagen AllPrep DNA/RNA kit. Before analysis, reads from multiple sequencing runs of one library were combined. The source study handled its data this way. Reads were retained only if the reads had an exact TCR constant sequence, and the retained reads were trimmed to 150 nt and grouped according to their 12-nt molecular barcodes. Reads within each barcode group were sub-clustered using a 15% Levenshtein threshold, and quality-weighted consensus sequences were constructed for each RNA molecule. Non-functional sequences were removed, as were lower-count sequences one edit away from another. On the basis of fitting two negative binomial distributions, barcode sub-clusters with fewer than 20% of the maximum read count were discarded. Starting from the raw public reads, TCRdb applied fastp trimming at Q25, assembled clones with MiXCR and retained in-frame beta chains. Rows merge per CDR3 protein into single entries with the most common DNA and genes. It is TCRdb's table, rather than the study itself, that gives the V and J calls and clone size. For this sample there are about 640,000 distinct CDR3 sequences; 20% appear just once. The ten largest clones represent 0.85% of the sample.

A distance of 15 bases separates the germline ends of V and J, which lose 11 bases and 1 base respectively. The CDR3 has 13 amino acids, counting the end cysteine and phenylalanine. The only DNA kept is the CDR3, 39 bases in frame from the first base. The germline V gene yields MNHEY for CDR1 and SVGAGI for CDR2. As to this clonotype: Its binding antigen is unknown. No base quality values were provided; no much bigger clone lies one nucleotide off.

Recombination connected TRBV6-5 to TRBJ2-7; the D gene is unclear. This clonotype originated in a human donor in good health. Some libraries in this study had Jurkat cell RNA spiked in. Material for sequencing was naive CD8+ T cells from blood, with Jurkat cell RNA spiked in. Sample cell subset or site, as interpreted from the label and publication: FACS-sorted CD8+CD4-CCR7+CD45RA+ naive T cells. The DNA sequence follows: TGTGCCTGCACTCTGGGGTGGTCCTACGAGCAGTACTTC. This yields the protein CACTLGWSYEQYF.